The next 12 T cell receptor beta chains were all read from a single sample in a study of identical twins. MiXCR, applied by TCRdb to the 5' RACE reads, yields one record per CDR3 protein. In the table there are some 630,000 distinct CDR3 sequences, about 7.6% of which are singletons. These sequences were also reported in another study, on yellow fever vaccine responses in identical twins.

Source material: PBMCs. Receptors were obtained from a woman aged 18-30 years in good health.

This clonotype occurred many times. This chain links TRBV6-2 or TRBV6-3 with TRBJ1-5; 10 positions agree with TRBD1. Trimming removed 6 bases from V and 1 base from J; junction bases left unmatched: 6. The CDR3 spans 16 residues. Germline V gene sequence: CDR1 MNHEY, CDR2 SVGEGT. CDR3 coding DNA: TGTGCCAGCAGCCCTTGGACAGGGGGAAGCAATCAGCCCCAGCATTTT. Translation gives CASSPWTGGSNQPQHF.

The CDR3 loop reads CSARGAGADTQYF. The CDR3 DNA is TGCAGTGCTAGAGGGGCGGGAGCAGATACGCAGTATTTT. This rearrangement joins TRBV20-1 to TRBJ2-3; 7 positions match TRBD2. Germline assignment: CDR1 DFQATT and CDR2 SNEGSKA (reference sequence). The CDR3 loop spans 13 amino acids. After removal of 1 base from V and 4 bases from J, the junction contained 2 bases not matched to a gene.

Details on this clonotype: The junction differs from germline at one of its ends, possibly a read error. CDR3 region: CATSKRTAITGELFF. The CDR3 coding sequence is TGTGCCACCAGCAAGCGGACAGCGATCACCGGGGAGCTGTTTTTT. This chain uses TRBV3-1 with TRBJ2-2; D is possibly TRBD1 (6 bases). The CDR3 loop spans 15 amino acids. Germline-derived CDR1 and CDR2 are LGHDT and YNNKEL (reference sequence).

There are many counts of this clonotype. The CDR3 reads CSARGLAGSSYEQYF. The CDR3 DNA sequence: TGCAGTGCTAGGGGATTGGCGGGGAGCTCCTACGAGCAGTACTTC. The chain combines TRBV20-1 with TRBJ2-7; D perhaps matches TRBD2 (6 bases). V was pared by 3 bases and J by 0 bases, with 15 bases between. The CDR3 has 15 residues. In germline, CDR1 is DFQATT, CDR2 SNEGSKA (reference sequence).

This clonotype has ten or more counts. The V and J genes are TRBV29-1 and TRBJ2-5; possible D gene TRBD1, 5 bases. The CDR3 runs 15 residues. CDR1 is SQVTM and CDR2 is ANQGSEA in the germline V gene. V shed 6 bases and J shed 3 bases, with 20 bases lying between them. This CDR3 is CSVRWASLDKETQYF. The CDR3 DNA follows: TGCAGCGTCCGATGGGCATCCTTGGACAAAGAGACCCAGTACTTC.

Only a few counts were recorded for this clonotype. V gene TRBV20-1 combines with J gene TRBJ1-1; 7 bases line up with TRBD1. CDR3 length: 16 amino acids. CDR1 is DFQATT and CDR2 is SNEGSKA in the germline V gene (reference sequence). Trimming at V came to 1 base and at J to 3 bases, leaving 11 bases not matched to a gene. The CDR3 nucleotides read TGCAGTGCTAGAGCCCAGGGGGATTTTCAGTACACTGAAGCTTTCTTT. It translates to CSARAQGDFQYTEAFF.

This clonotype was counted at least ten times. V gene TRBV5-1 combines with J gene TRBJ2-3; possibly TRBD1 or TRBD2 for D (5 bases each). Germline-derived CDR1 and CDR2 are SGHRS and YFSETQ. Deletions cut 0 bases from V and 6 bases from J, with 14 bases between. The CDR3 covers 15 residues. The CDR3 coding sequence is TGCGCCAGCAGCTTGGGTACGTTCGAGGGGGATACGCAGTATTTT. This translates into CASSLGTFEGDTQYF. The entire variable domain, with the rest obtained from reference TRBV5-1 and TRBJ2-3, is as follows: KAGVTQTPRYLIKTRGQQVTLSCSPISGHRSVSWYQQTPGQGLQFLFEYFSETQRNKGNFPGRFSGRQFSNSRSEMNVSTLELGDSALYLCASSLGTFEGDTQYFGPGTRLTVL.

This clonotype was detected a few times. This chain links TRBV11-1 with TRBJ2-1; 9 bases fit TRBD2. This CDR3 comprises 18 residues. Trimming cost V 5 bases and J 3 bases; bases outside gene matches: 14. Germline V lookup: CDR1 SGHAT, CDR2 FQDESV (reference sequence). CDR3 protein: CASSQFDLAGLDYNEQFF. The CDR3 region has the DNA TGTGCCAGCAGCCAGTTCGATCTAGCGGGACTAGACTACAATGAGCAGTTCTTC.

This clonotype has more than one count but fewer than ten. V gene TRBV10-3 combines with J gene TRBJ2-2; 7 bases are a match to TRBD1. Trimming cost V 4 bases and J 6 bases; bases outside gene matches: 2. CDR1 and CDR2 from the germline V gene are ENHRY and SYGVKD. This CDR3 is 13 amino acids long. The CDR3 nucleotides read TGTGCCATCAGTGGACAGGGATCCGGGGAGCTGTTTTTT. Its translation is CAISGQGSGELFF.

This clonotype was recorded at least ten times. V gene TRBV2 combines with J gene TRBJ2-3; 8 bases fit TRBD1. Germline V gene data show CDR1 as SNHLY and CDR2 as FYNNEI. The CDR3 contains 14 residues. Trimming cost V 6 bases and J 0 bases; bases outside gene matches: 2. Written as DNA, the CDR3 is TGTGCCAGCAGAAGACAGGGGAGCACAGATACGCAGTATTTT. Translation: CASRRQGSTDTQYF.

This chain connects TRBV20-1 to TRBJ2-5, with 13 bases identical to TRBD2. V gave up 0 bases and J gave up 1 base; unmatched junction bases: 14. From germline, CDR1 is DFQATT and CDR2 SNEGSKA (reference sequence). This CDR3 has 20 amino acids. The CDR3 here is CSARDRSPTSGRAPQETQYF. The CDR3 DNA sequence: TGCAGTGCTAGAGATAGGTCTCCTACTAGCGGGAGGGCACCCCAAGAGACCCAGTACTTC.

This clonotype showed up just a few times. The chain uses TRBV10-3 and TRBJ2-7; tentative D call: TRBD1 (6 bases). The CDR3 has 15 residues. Trimming cost V 7 bases and J 4 bases, with 20 bases left between them. CDR1 is ENHRY and CDR2 is SYGVKD in the germline V gene. As DNA, the CDR3 is TGTGCCATCACTTCTACCGGGACACCCGGGTACGAGCAGTACTTC. Protein product: CAITSTGTPGYEQYF.